This is a list of T cell receptor beta chains from one sample in a study of cytomegalovirus exposure and HLA in healthy donors. Assay used: immunoSEQ multiplex PCR; TCRdb lists only in-frame clones, some missing. The repertoire table contains 130,000 or so clones. The sample consisted of PBMCs. The receptor source for this set is a woman under 30 in good health and CMV-seronegative. Each CDR3 is given with its conserved first and last residue. The D gene is left open where the match is weak.

>TRBD1|TRBV28|TRBJ1-1
TGTGCCAGCAGTTTATCCAGGGGGACTTTCTTT
CASSLSRGTFF
>TRBD2|TRBV5-4|TRBJ2-1
TGTGCCAGCAGCTTGGGGTTAGCGGGAGCGGGGTACAATGAGCAGTTCTTC
CASSLGLAGAGYNEQFF
>NA|TRBV5-4|TRBJ2-1
TGTGCCAGCAGCTTGCAAAGGGGGACCTCCTACAATGAGCAGTTCTTC
CASSLQRGTSYNEQFF
>NA|TRBV29-1|TRBJ1-1
TGCAGCGTGGACGGACTCCTCATGAACACTGAAGCTTTCTTT
CSVDGLLMNTEAFF
>NA|TRBV6-5|TRBJ2-5
TGTGCCAGCAGACAGCCAGGGTTTGGGGAGACCCAGTACTTC
CASRQPGFGETQYF
>NA|TRBV29-1|TRBJ2-1
TGCAGCGTTGAGGAACCTACAATAGCCGTAAAATACAATGAGCAGTTCTTC
CSVEEPTIAVKYNEQFF
>TRBD2|TRBV7-8|TRBJ2-1
TGTGCCAGCAGCTTAGAGGGCGGGGGAGGAGCGGATGAGCAGTTCTTC
CASSLEGGGGADEQFF
>NA|TRBV18|TRBJ1-1
TGTGCCAGCTCACCATACGGGAACACTGAAGCTTTCTTT
CASSPYGNTEAFF
>NA|TRBV10-3|TRBJ2-1
TGTGCCATCAGTGAGTCTGATAGCAATGAGCAGTTCTTC
CAISESDSNEQFF
>NA|TRBV7-6|TRBJ2-3
TGTGCCAGCAGCGAACAGATCGCCGATACGCAGTATTTT
CASSEQIADTQYF
>NA|TRBV19|TRBJ2-7
TGTGCCACCGGGGCAGGGGGGTCCTACGAGCAGTACTTC
CATGAGGSYEQYF